Following are 12 T cell receptor beta chains from one sample sequenced in a study of T cell changes during pregnancy in multiple sclerosis. Clones were sequenced by immunoSEQ multiplex PCR, and TCRdb holds only the in-frame ones, with some missing. The sample has approximately 130,000 clones, approximately 95% seen once. Specimen: peripheral blood, collected before pregnancy. All receptors come from a female donor with multiple sclerosis, enrolled in a pregnancy study.

The gene calls are TRBV9 and TRBJ1-4; no definite D call. Germline lookup yields CDR1 SGDLS and CDR2 YYNGEE. This CDR3 has 14 residues. The V end lost 3 bases, the J end lost 3 bases, and 9 bases lay between the germline ends. The CDR3 spells CASSGYGPNEKLFF. The CDR3 nucleotides are TGTGCCAGCAGCGGGTACGGTCCTAATGAAAAACTGTTTTTT.

This chain links TRBV7-3 with TRBJ1-1; D may be TRBD1 (5 bases). CDR3 length: 13 amino acids. V gave up 5 bases and J gave up 4 bases, with 11 bases separating them. Germline V CDR1 and CDR2: SGHTA, FQGTGA. This CDR3 is CASSTTVFTEAFF. CDR3 DNA sequence: TGTGCCAGCAGCACGACAGTCTTCACTGAAGCTTTCTTT.

V gene TRBV5-6 combines with J gene TRBJ2-6; 8 bases are shared with TRBD1. V lost 5 bases to trimming and J lost 8 bases; unmatched junction nucleotides: 6. This CDR3 is built from 14 residues. Per germline, CDR1 SGHDT and CDR2 YYEEEE. CDR3 coding DNA: TGTGCCAGCAGAGACAGGGGAATGACCAACGTCCTGACTTTC. Protein sequence: CASRDRGMTNVLTF.

The genes are TRBV6-5 and TRBJ1-2; D may be TRBD1 (6 bases). From germline, CDR1 is MNHEY and CDR2 SVGAGI. CDR3 length equals 14 residues. V lost 5 bases and J lost 4, with 14 bases in between. CDR3 sequence reads: CASSEVTGTYGYTF. The DNA of the CDR3 is TGTGCCAGCAGTGAAGTAACAGGGACCTATGGCTACACCTTC.

The rearrangement joins TRBV19 to TRBJ2-2; 7 nucleotides line up with TRBD1. CDR3 size: 14 residues. The V gene end was trimmed by 6 bases and the J gene end by 6 bases; junction bases not matched to a gene: 7. CDR1 and CDR2 from the germline V gene are LNHDA and SQIVND (reference sequence). CDR3 coding DNA: TGTGCCAGTAGCTTGGACAGGAGCGCCGGGGAGCTGTTTTTT. Translating gives CASSLDRSAGELFF. Variable domain in full (rest from reference TRBV19 and TRBJ2-2): DGGITQSPKYLFRKEGQNVTLSCEQNLNHDAMYWYRQDPGQGLRLIYYSQIVNDFQKGDIAEGYSVSREKKESFPLTVTSAQKNPTAFYLCASSLDRSAGELFFGEGSRLTVL.

The chain has TRBV7-2 and TRBJ2-5, with a possible D match to TRBD1 (6 bases). The germline V gene encodes CDR1 SGHTA and CDR2 FQGNSA. The CDR3 runs 14 residues. With 5 bases removed from V and 2 bases from J, the gap between germline ends came to 12 bases. The CDR3 DNA sequence: TGTGCCAGCAGCCAGAGGACAGTTCAAGAGACCCAGTACTTC. This sequence encodes CASSQRTVQETQYF.

The chain employs TRBV28 and TRBJ2-1; 14 positions agree with TRBD2. The CDR3 is made up of 17 amino acids. Germline V lookup: CDR1 MDHEN, CDR2 SYDVKM. J gave up 9 bases and V 6 bases, and 13 bases lay outside the gene matches. The CDR3 sequence: CASSPPRGLAGAGEQFF. The CDR3 DNA follows: TGTGCCAGCAGCCCTCCCCGGGGACTAGCGGGAGCCGGTGAGCAGTTCTTC.

V is TRBV5-4 and J is TRBJ2-1; 8 positions agree with TRBD1. Trimming took 4 bases from V and 6 from J; bases not matched to a gene: 21. There are 19 residues in the CDR3. From germline, CDR1 is SGHNT and CDR2 YYREEE (reference sequence). The CDR3 DNA is TGTGCCAGCAGCACGGACGCGGTTTGGACAGGGCCATTTGGCAATGAGCAGTTCTTC. Its protein product is CASSTDAVWTGPFGNEQFF.

The chain carries TRBV10-3 and TRBJ2-2; 8 bases fit TRBD2. Looked up from germline, CDR1 is ENHRY and CDR2 is SYGVKD. V was pared by 2 bases and J by 4 bases, with 12 bases of the junction left unmatched. The CDR3 is 18 residues long. CDR3: CAISETPRREATTGELFF. DNA for the CDR3: TGTGCCATCAGTGAGACCCCTCGGCGGGAGGCAACCACCGGGGAGCTGTTTTTT.

The genes are TRBV29-1 and TRBJ1-4, with D perhaps TRBD1 (5 bases). The CDR3 contains 15 residues. The V gene lost 4 bases and the J gene lost 3 bases, with 15 bases spanning the gap. CDR1 SQVTM and CDR2 ANQGSEA come from the germline V gene. In DNA form, the CDR3 reads TGCAGCGTTGGGGGCAGGCTGGGATCTAATGAAAAACTGTTTTTT. This translates into CSVGGRLGSNEKLFF.

This chain uses TRBV9 with TRBJ2-5; D is unclear. The J call may be in error: the DNA end matches TRBJ2-7 better. This CDR3 comprises 14 residues. Germline CDR1 reads SGDLS; CDR2 reads YYNGEE. The CDR3 DNA is TGTGCCAGCAGCCCCGGAGCCTACCCTATCGAGCAGTACTTC. Amino acid sequence: CASSPGAYPIEQYF.

The chain is built from TRBV14 and TRBJ1-1, with 8 bases identical to TRBD1. CDR1 SGHDN and CDR2 FVKESK come from the germline V gene. The CDR3 runs 16 residues. V shed 1 base and J 4 bases; nucleotides not matched to a gene: 8. CDR3: CASSQGDRGSGTEAFF. Here the CDR3 DNA reads TGTGCCAGCAGCCAAGGCGACAGGGGCTCAGGCACTGAAGCTTTCTTT.